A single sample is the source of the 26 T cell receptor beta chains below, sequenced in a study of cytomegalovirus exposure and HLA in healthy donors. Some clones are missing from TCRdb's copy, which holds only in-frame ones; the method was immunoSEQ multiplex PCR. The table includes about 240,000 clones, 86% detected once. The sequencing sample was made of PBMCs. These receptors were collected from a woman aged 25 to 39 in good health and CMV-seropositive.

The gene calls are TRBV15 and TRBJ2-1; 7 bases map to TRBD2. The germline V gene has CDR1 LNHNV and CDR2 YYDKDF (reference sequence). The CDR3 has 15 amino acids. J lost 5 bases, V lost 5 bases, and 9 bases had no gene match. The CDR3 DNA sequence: TGTGCCACCAGCCCCCGAGCGGGACGGAACAATGAGCAGTTCTTC. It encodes CATSPRAGRNNEQFF.

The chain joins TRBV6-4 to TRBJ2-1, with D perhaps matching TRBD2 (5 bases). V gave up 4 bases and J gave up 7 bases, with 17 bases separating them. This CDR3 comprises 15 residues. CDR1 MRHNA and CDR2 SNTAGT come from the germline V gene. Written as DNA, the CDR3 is TGTGCCAGCAGTGGGGTCAGCGGCCACCATAATGAGCAGTTCTTC. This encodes CASSGVSGHHNEQFF.

Here the CDR3 DNA reads TGTGCCAGTAGTTCGGGACAATTGAATGAGCAGTTCTTC. Encoded protein: CASSSGQLNEQFF. This rearrangement joins TRBV19 to TRBJ2-1, with a tentative D call TRBD1 (6 bases). The germline V gene encodes CDR1 LNHDA and CDR2 SQIVND (reference sequence). Between the trimmed V and J ends, which lost 5 bases and 7 bases, there was a span of 12 bases. The CDR3 contains 13 residues.

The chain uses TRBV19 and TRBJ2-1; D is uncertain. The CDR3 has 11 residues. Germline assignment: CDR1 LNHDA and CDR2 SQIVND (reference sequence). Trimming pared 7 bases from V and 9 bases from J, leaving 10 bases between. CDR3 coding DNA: TGTGCCAGTACCGGGTTGATTGAGCAGTTCTTC. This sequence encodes CASTGLIEQFF. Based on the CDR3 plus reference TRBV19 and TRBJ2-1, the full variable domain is DGGITQSPKYLFRKEGQNVTLSCEQNLNHDAMYWYRQDPGQGLRLIYYSQIVNDFQKGDIAEGYSVSREKKESFPLTVTSAQKNPTAFYLCASTGLIEQFFGPGTRLTVL.

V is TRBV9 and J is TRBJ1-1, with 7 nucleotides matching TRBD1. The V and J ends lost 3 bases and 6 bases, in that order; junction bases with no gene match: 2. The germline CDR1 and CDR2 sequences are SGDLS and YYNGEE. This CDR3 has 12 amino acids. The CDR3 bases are TGTGCCAGCAGCGGAGGGGGCCCTGAAGCTTTCTTT. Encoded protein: CASSGGGPEAFF.

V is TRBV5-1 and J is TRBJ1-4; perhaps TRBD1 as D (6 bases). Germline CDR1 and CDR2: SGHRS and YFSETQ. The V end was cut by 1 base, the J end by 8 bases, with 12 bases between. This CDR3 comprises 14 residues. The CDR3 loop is CASSLTGGREKLFF. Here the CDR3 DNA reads TGCGCCAGCAGCTTGACTGGGGGCAGGGAAAAACTGTTTTTT.

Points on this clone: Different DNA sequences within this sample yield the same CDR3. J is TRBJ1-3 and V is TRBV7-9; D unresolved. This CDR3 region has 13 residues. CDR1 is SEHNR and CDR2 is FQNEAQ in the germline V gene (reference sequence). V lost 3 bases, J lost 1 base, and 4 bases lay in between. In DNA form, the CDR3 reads TGTGCCAGCAGCTTTCCTTCTGGAAACACCATATATTTT. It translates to CASSFPSGNTIYF.

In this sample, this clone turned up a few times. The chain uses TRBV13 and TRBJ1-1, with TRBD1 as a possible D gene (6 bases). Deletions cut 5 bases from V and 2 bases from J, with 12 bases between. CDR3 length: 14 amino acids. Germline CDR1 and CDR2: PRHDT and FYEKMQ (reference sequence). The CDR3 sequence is CASSGEGGNTEAFF. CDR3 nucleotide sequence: TGTGCCAGCAGCGGGGAGGGGGGAAACACTGAAGCTTTCTTT.

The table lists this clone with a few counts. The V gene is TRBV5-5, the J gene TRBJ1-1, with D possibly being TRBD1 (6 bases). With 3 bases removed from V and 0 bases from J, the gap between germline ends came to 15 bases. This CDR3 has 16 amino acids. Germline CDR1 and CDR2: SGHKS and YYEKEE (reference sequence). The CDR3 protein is CASSSQGGFMNTEAFF. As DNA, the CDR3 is TGTGCCAGCAGCTCTCAAGGGGGATTCATGAACACTGAAGCTTTCTTT.

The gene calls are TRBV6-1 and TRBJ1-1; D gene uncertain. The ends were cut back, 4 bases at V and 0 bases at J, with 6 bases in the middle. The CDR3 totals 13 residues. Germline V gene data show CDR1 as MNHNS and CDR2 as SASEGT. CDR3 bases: TGTGCCAGCAGTGCTGAGATGAACACTGAAGCTTTCTTT. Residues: CASSAEMNTEAFF.

The CDR3 region has the DNA TGTGCCAGCAGCCCCTCGACGGGACTGACTAATCAGCCCCAGCATTTT. Translation gives CASSPSTGLTNQPQHF. V usage is TRBV16 and J usage is TRBJ1-5; a possible D gene is TRBD1 (5 bases). The germline V gene encodes CDR1 KGHSY and CDR2 FQNENV. Trimming left V 4 bases short and J 4 bases short, with 17 bases between. The CDR3 is made up of 16 amino acids.

CDR3 bases: TGCGCCAGCAGCCACCTACCGGGACTAGCAGCCGAGGGGGAGTTCTTC. Amino acids: CASSHLPGLAAEGEFF. The V call is TRBV4-1, the J call TRBJ2-1, with TRBD2 identical over 9 bases. Germline-derived CDR1 and CDR2 are MGHRA and YSYEKL. Trimming removed 3 bases from V and 14 bases from J; junction bases left unmatched: 17. This CDR3 region has 16 residues.

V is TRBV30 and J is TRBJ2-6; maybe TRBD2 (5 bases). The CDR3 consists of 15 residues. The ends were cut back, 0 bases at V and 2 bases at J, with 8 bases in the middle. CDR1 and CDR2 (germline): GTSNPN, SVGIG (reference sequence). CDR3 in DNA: TGTGCCTGGAGTGTTGAGGGAACTGGGGCCAACGTCCTGACTTTC. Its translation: CAWSVEGTGANVLTF.

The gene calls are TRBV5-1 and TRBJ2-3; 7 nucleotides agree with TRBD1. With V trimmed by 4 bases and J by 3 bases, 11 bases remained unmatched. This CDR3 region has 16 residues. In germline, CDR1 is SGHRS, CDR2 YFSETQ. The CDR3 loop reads CASSQLTGTGTDTQYF. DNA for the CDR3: TGCGCCAGCAGCCAACTGACAGGGACGGGGACAGATACGCAGTATTTT. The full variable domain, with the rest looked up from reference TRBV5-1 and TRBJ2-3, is KAGVTQTPRYLIKTRGQQVTLSCSPISGHRSVSWYQQTPGQGLQFLFEYFSETQRNKGNFPGRFSGRQFSNSRSEMNVSTLELGDSALYLCASSQLTGTGTDTQYFGPGTRLTVL.

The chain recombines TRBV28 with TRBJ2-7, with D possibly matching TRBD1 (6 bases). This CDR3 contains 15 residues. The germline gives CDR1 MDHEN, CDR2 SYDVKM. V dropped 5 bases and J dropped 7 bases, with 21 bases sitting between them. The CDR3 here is CASSDFGALDREQYF. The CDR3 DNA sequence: TGTGCCAGCAGTGATTTTGGGGCCCTTGACAGGGAGCAGTACTTC.

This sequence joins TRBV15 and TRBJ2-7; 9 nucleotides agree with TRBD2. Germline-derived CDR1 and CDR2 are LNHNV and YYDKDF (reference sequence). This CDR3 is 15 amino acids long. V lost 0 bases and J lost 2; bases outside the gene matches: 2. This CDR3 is CATSRDAGGAYEQYF. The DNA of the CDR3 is TGTGCCACCAGCAGAGATGCGGGAGGGGCCTACGAGCAGTACTTC. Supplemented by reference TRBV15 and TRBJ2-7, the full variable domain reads DAMVIQNPRYQVTQFGKPVTLSCSQTLNHNVMYWYQQKSSQAPKLLFHYYDKDFNNEADTPDNFQSRRPNTSFCFLDIRSPGLGDTAMYLCATSRDAGGAYEQYFGPGTRLTVT.

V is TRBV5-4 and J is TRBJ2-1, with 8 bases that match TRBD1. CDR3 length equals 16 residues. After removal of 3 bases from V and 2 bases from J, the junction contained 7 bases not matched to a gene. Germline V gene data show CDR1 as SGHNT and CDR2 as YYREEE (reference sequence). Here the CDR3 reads CASSSDRGKPYNEQFF. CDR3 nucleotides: TGTGCCAGCAGCTCTGACAGGGGAAAACCCTACAATGAGCAGTTCTTC.

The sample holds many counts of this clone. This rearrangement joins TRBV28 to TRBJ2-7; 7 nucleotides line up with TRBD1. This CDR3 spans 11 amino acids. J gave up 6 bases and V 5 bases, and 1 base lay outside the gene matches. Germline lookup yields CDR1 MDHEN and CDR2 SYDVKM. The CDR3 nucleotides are TGTGCCAGCAGTGACAGGGTCGAGCAGTACTTC. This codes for CASSDRVEQYF.

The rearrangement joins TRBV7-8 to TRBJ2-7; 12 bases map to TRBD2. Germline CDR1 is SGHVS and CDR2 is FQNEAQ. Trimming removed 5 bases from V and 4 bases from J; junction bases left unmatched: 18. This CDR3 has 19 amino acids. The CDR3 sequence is CASSPRLAGASPLIYEQYF. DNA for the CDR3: TGTGCCAGCAGCCCGCGACTAGCGGGAGCTTCTCCCTTGATATACGAGCAGTACTTC.

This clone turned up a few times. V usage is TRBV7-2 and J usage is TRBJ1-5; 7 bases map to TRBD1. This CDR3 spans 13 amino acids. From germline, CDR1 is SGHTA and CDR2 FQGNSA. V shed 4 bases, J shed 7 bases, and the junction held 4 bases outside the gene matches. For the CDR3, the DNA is TGTGCCAGCAGCTCGCAGGGGGACCAGCCCCAGCATTTT. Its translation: CASSSQGDQPQHF.

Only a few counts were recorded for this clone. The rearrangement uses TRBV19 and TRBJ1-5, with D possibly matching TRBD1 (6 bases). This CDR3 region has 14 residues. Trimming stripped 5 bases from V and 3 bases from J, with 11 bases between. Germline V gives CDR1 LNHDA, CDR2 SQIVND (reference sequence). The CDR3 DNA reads TGTGCCAGTAGTCCCTACAGGGACAATCAGCCCCAGCATTTT. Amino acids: CASSPYRDNQPQHF.

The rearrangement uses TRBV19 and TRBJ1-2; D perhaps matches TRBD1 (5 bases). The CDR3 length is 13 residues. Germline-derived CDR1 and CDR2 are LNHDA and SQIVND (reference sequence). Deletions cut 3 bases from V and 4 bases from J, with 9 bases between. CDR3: CASSISGRYGYTF. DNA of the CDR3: TGTGCCAGTAGTATTTCAGGGCGCTATGGCTACACCTTC.

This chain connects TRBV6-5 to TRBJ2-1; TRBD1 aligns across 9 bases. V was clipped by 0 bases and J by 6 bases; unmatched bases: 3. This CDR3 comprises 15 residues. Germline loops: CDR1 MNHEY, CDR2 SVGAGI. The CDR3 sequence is CASSYSGTGINEQFF. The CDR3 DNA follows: TGTGCCAGCAGTTACTCCGGGACAGGGATCAATGAGCAGTTCTTC.

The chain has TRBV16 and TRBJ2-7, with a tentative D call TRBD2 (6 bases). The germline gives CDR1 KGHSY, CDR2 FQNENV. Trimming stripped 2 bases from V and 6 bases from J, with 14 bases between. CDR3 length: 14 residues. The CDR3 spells CASSQSDQGGEQYF. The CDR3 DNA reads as TGTGCCAGCAGCCAAAGCGATCAGGGAGGCGAGCAGTACTTC.

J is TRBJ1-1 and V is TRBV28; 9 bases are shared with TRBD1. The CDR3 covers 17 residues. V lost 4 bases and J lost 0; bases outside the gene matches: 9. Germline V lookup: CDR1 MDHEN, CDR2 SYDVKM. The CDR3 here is CASSSRRTGDLNTEAFF. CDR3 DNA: TGTGCCAGCAGTTCCCGCCGGACAGGGGACCTGAACACTGAAGCTTTCTTT.

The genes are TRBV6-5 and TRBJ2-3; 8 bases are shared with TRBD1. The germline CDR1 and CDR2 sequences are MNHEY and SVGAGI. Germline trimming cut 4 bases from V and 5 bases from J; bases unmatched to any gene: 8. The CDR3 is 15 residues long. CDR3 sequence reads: CASSFTGGYGDTQYF. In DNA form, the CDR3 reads TGTGCCAGCAGTTTCACAGGGGGATATGGAGATACGCAGTATTTT.